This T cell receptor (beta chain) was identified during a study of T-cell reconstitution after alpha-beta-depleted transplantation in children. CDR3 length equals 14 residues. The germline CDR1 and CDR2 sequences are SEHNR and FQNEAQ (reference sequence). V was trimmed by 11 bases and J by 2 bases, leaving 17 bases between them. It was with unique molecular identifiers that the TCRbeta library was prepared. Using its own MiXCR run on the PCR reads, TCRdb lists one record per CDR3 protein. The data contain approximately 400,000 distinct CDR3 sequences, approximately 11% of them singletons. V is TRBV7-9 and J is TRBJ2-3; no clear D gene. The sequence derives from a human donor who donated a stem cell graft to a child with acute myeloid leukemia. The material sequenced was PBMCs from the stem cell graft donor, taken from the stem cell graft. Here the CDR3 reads CAATPAADTDTQYF. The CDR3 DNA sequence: TGTGCCGCAACACCCGCGGCGGACACAGATACGCAGTATTTT.